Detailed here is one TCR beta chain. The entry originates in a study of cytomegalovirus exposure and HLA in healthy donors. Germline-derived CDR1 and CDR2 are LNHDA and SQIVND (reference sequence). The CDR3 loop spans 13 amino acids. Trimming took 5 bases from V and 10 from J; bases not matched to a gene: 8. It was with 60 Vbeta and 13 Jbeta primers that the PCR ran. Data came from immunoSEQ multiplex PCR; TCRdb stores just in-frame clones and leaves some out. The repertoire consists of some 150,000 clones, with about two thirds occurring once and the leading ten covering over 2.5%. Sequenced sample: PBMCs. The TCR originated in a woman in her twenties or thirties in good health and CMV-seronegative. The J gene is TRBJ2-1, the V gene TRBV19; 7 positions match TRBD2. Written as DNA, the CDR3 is TGTGCCAGTAGTGTAACGGGAGGAGGAGAGCAGTTCTTC. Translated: CASSVTGGGEQFF.